Following are 5 T cell receptor beta chains from one sample sequenced in a study of CD8 T cells in ankylosing spondylitis. Their specific antigens are unknown. Study observations and caveats: Among TCR beta sequences, a motif of fewer than 10 highly homologous variants appeared characteristic of ankylosing spondylitis blood.

TCRdb analysed the 5' RACE reads with MiXCR anew, one entry per CDR3 protein. The repertoire holds 750,000 to 850,000 distinct CDR3 sequences, with around 11% as singletons. The sample was blood, either unsorted or a sorted T cell fraction (not recorded which). Receptor source: a male donor with ankylosing spondylitis.

This clonotype turned up a few times. The genes are TRBV7-2 and TRBJ1-2; the D gene is possibly TRBD1 (6 bases). CDR3 length: 13 residues. The germline V and J ends were trimmed by 6 bases and 5 bases, with 13 bases remaining between them. Germline loops: CDR1 SGHTA, CDR2 FQGNSA. The CDR3 DNA is TGTGCCAGCAGTCCGAGGGGGGAATATGGCTACACCTTC. Translated, it gives CASSPRGEYGYTF.

This clonotype was recorded at least ten times. This chain joins TRBV20-1 and TRBJ1-3; D remains unclear. Trimming removed 3 bases at V and 3 bases at J, with 9 bases between. Germline loops: CDR1 DFQATT, CDR2 SNEGSKA (reference sequence). This CDR3 is 13 amino acids long. The CDR3 region is CSARALYGNTIYF. The CDR3 coding sequence is TGCAGTGCTAGGGCATTGTATGGAAACACCATATATTTT.

The rearrangement links TRBV19 to TRBJ2-7; D is uncertain. CDR1 is LNHDA, CDR2 SQIVND, per germline (reference sequence). Between the trimmed V and J ends, which lost 3 bases and 0 bases, there was a span of 3 bases. CDR3 size: 12 residues. CDR3 residues: CASSINSYEQYF. The CDR3 DNA sequence: TGTGCCAGTAGTATCAACTCCTACGAGCAGTACTTC.

This clonotype has ten or more counts. The J gene is TRBJ2-5, the V gene TRBV9, with 9 bases lining up with TRBD1. Germline V gives CDR1 SGDLS, CDR2 YYNGEE. V lost 2 bases to trimming and J lost 5 bases; unmatched junction nucleotides: 4. This CDR3 contains 14 residues. The DNA for the CDR3 is TGTGCCAGCAGCGTCGGGACAGGGTCCGAGACCCAGTACTTC. This gives the protein CASSVGTGSETQYF.

The chain employs TRBV5-1 and TRBJ2-1, with TRBD2 matching 11 bases. V trimming: 0 bases; J trimming: 7 bases; junction bases outside the gene matches: 6. The germline CDR1 and CDR2 sequences are SGHRS and YFSETQ. This CDR3 has 16 residues. CDR3 DNA sequence: TGCGCCAGCAGCTTGGCGTTAGCGGGAGGGAAGAATGAGCAGTTCTTC. Protein product: CASSLALAGGKNEQFF.